This TCR beta chain is from a study of control samples from healthy donors and cancer patients. The CDR3 extends over 13 amino acids. V was pared by 4 bases and J by 7 bases, with 2 bases of the junction left unmatched. CDR1 is SGHRS, CDR2 YFSETQ, per germline. TCRdb keeps only in-frame clones here, not all; method: immunoSEQ multiplex PCR. The sample contains under 65,000 clones, 90% of which appear only once. The TCR comes from a woman in her fifties or sixties with colorectal cancer. The sequencing input was PBMCs. This rearrangement joins TRBV5-1 to TRBJ1-2, with 12 nucleotides matching TRBD1. The CDR3 is CASSPGQGAGYTF. The CDR3 nucleotides are TGCGCCAGCAGCCCGGGACAGGGGGCTGGCTACACCTTC.